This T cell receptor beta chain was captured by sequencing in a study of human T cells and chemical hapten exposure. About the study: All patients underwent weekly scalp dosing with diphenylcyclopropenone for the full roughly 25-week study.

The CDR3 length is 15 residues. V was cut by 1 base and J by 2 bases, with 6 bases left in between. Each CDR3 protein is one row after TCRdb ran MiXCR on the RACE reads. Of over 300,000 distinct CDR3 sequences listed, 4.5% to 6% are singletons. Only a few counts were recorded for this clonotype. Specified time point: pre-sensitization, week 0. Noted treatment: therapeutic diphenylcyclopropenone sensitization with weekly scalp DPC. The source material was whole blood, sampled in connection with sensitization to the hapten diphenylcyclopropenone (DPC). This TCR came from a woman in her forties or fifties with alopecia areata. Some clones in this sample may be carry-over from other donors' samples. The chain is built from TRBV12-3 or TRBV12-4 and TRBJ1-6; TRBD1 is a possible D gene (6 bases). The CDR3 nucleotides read TGTGCCAGCAGTTTAGGGACAGCCTATAATTCACCCCTCCACTTT. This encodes CASSLGTAYNSPLHF.